These 27 T cell receptor beta chains share one sample of origin, sequenced in a study of blood T cell repertoires in COVID-19. Assay used: immunoSEQ multiplex PCR; TCRdb lists only in-frame clones, some missing. The sample includes roughly 200,000 clones, less than 90% of them seen just once. The source material was PBMCs or T cells enriched from blood (not recorded which). The receptors derive from a woman younger than 45 who had recovered from COVID-19.

This chain links TRBV7-2 with TRBJ2-1; D possibly corresponds to TRBD2 (6 bases). In germline, CDR1 is SGHTA, CDR2 FQGNSA. The CDR3 consists of 16 residues. Deletions cut 1 base from V and 0 bases from J, with 10 bases between. CDR3 sequence: CASSLDGGSSYNEQFF. DNA of the CDR3: TGTGCCAGCAGCTTAGACGGGGGATCCTCCTACAATGAGCAGTTCTTC. The full variable domain, in which reference TRBV7-2 and TRBJ2-1 provide the parts outside the CDR3, is GAGVSQSPSNKVTEKGKDVELRCDPISGHTALYWYRQSLGQGLEFLIYFQGNSAPDKSGLPSDRFSAERTGGSVSTLTIQRTQQEDSAVYLCASSLDGGSSYNEQFFGPGTRLTVL.

This clone has more than one count but fewer than ten. The gene calls are TRBV4-2 and TRBJ1-1; 7 nucleotides agree with TRBD1. Trimming took 0 bases from V and 0 from J; bases not matched to a gene: 1. CDR1 and CDR2 (germline): LGHNA, YNFKEQ. The CDR3 covers 15 residues. CDR3 in amino acids: CASSQDQGVNTEAFF. In DNA form, the CDR3 reads TGTGCCAGCAGCCAAGATCAGGGGGTGAACACTGAAGCTTTCTTT.

V and J are TRBV4-1 and TRBJ2-5; 10 bases are a match to TRBD2. The CDR3 runs to 17 residues. Unmatched junction bases numbered 13, after V lost 4 bases and J lost 5 bases. The V gene's germline CDR1 is MGHRA and CDR2 YSYEKL. As DNA, the CDR3 is TGCGCCAGCAGCCCGTGGCCCCCGGGACTAGCGTTGGAGACCCAGTACTTC. It yields the protein CASSPWPPGLALETQYF.

The chain recombines TRBV6-6 with TRBJ2-7; 7 nucleotides agree with TRBD1. The germline V gene encodes CDR1 MNHNY and CDR2 SVGAGI (reference sequence). This CDR3 has 15 residues. The V and J ends lost 10 bases and 0 bases, in that order; junction bases with no gene match: 12. The CDR3 sequence: CATQAGGESSYEQYF. CDR3 bases: TGTGCCACCCAGGCAGGGGGAGAGAGCTCCTACGAGCAGTACTTC.

The rearrangement uses TRBV27 and TRBJ1-6; D gene ambiguous. Trimming took 4 bases from V and 0 from J, leaving 4 bases between them. The CDR3 loop spans 14 amino acids. Germline assignment: CDR1 MNHEY and CDR2 SMNVEV (reference sequence). This CDR3 is CASSSSSYNSPLHF. The CDR3 DNA reads as TGTGCCAGCAGTTCTAGCTCCTATAATTCACCCCTCCACTTT.

As DNA, the CDR3 is TGTGCCAGCAGACTGACAGAGAACACTGAAGCTTTCTTT. Residues: CASRLTENTEAFF. This chain links TRBV6-5 with TRBJ1-1; a possible D gene is TRBD1 (5 bases). V was pared by 6 bases and J by 1 base, with 9 bases between. Germline CDR1 and CDR2: MNHEY and SVGAGI. This CDR3 spans 13 amino acids.

This chain links TRBV10-3 with TRBJ2-5; TRBD2 aligns across 13 bases. Germline loops: CDR1 ENHRY, CDR2 SYGVKD. J lost 0 bases, V lost 6 bases, and 10 bases had no gene match. The CDR3 runs 18 residues. The CDR3 loop reads CAIRGTSGESPDQETQYF. CDR3 bases: TGTGCCATCAGGGGGACTAGCGGGGAATCTCCCGACCAAGAGACCCAGTACTTC.

As concerns this clone: The identical CDR3 is also encoded by other nucleotide sequences in the sample. This chain joins TRBV9 and TRBJ1-2, with no clear D. V lost 0 bases and J 3 bases, leaving 6 bases between the germline ends. This CDR3 comprises 13 residues. The V gene's germline CDR1 is SGDLS and CDR2 YYNGEE. CDR3 region: CASSVGTDYGYTF. The CDR3 nucleotides are TGTGCCAGCAGCGTAGGGACTGACTATGGCTACACCTTC.

V usage is TRBV2 and J usage is TRBJ1-1, with 8 bases aligning to TRBD1. Looked up from germline, CDR1 is SNHLY and CDR2 is FYNNEI. V lost 6 bases and J lost 6; bases outside the gene matches: 21. CDR3 length equals 18 residues. The CDR3 region is CASSAPEGQGFVISEAFF. CDR3 nucleotides: TGTGCCAGCAGCGCTCCCGAAGGACAGGGTTTTGTCATCTCTGAAGCTTTCTTT.

CDR3 sequence: CASSQGQGYQPQHF. The CDR3 DNA follows: TGCGCCAGCAGCCAAGGACAGGGTTATCAGCCCCAGCATTTT. The rearrangement uses TRBV4-1 and TRBJ1-5; 7 bases fit TRBD1. Germline V gene lookup returns CDR1 MGHRA and CDR2 YSYEKL. The CDR3 loop spans 14 amino acids. V lost 1 base and J lost 5; bases outside the gene matches: 2.

The table lists this clone with a count of one. V gene TRBV7-2 combines with J gene TRBJ1-5; the D gene is possibly TRBD1 (6 bases). In germline, CDR1 is SGHTA, CDR2 FQGNSA. Trimming took 8 bases from V and 7 from J, leaving 15 bases between them. The CDR3 loop spans 13 amino acids. This CDR3 is CASGGGGGQPQHF. CDR3 nucleotide sequence: TGTGCCAGCGGGGGAGGGGGAGGACAGCCCCAGCATTTT.

The rearrangement uses TRBV13 and TRBJ2-4; TRBD2 might be the D (5 bases). The CDR3 spans 14 residues. CDR1 is PRHDT and CDR2 is FYEKMQ in the germline V gene (reference sequence). V was pared by 2 bases and J by 2 bases, with 7 bases between. In DNA form, the CDR3 reads TGTGCCAGCAGCTTAAGCGGTACCAAAAACATTCAGTACTTC. Translating it yields CASSLSGTKNIQYF.

The chain has TRBV7-6 and TRBJ1-4; D is perhaps TRBD1 (6 bases). The CDR3 runs 15 residues. The V end lost 1 base, the J end lost 8 bases, and 14 bases lay between the germline ends. From germline, CDR1 is SGHVS and CDR2 FNYEAQ. This CDR3 is CASSLEGGGDEKLFF. The CDR3 DNA is TGTGCCAGCAGCTTAGAAGGGGGGGGCGACGAAAAACTGTTTTTT.

V usage is TRBV7-2 and J usage is TRBJ2-3, with 9 bases identical to TRBD2. The ends lost 1 base at V and 5 bases at J; junction bases unmatched: 4. The CDR3 length is 15 residues. The germline V gene has CDR1 SGHTA and CDR2 FQGNSA. The CDR3 DNA reads TGTGCCAGCAGCTTAGTAGCGGGGGAAATAGATACGCAGTATTTT. Protein: CASSLVAGEIDTQYF.

Concerning this clone: Other DNA sequences in the same sample also yield this CDR3. The V gene is TRBV6-2 or TRBV6-3, the J gene TRBJ2-7, with 9 bases aligning to TRBD1. The junction had 6 bases not matched to a gene; V was cut back by 0 bases and J by 3 bases. CDR1 MNHEY and CDR2 SVGEGT come from the germline V gene. The CDR3 consists of 16 residues. The CDR3 sequence: CASSYSPGQGLYEQYF. CDR3 sequence (DNA): TGTGCCAGCAGTTACTCGCCGGGACAGGGACTCTACGAGCAGTACTTC.

The chain joins TRBV27 to TRBJ2-1; 9 positions agree with TRBD2. J was trimmed by 4 bases and V by 6 bases; bases with no gene match: 10. The CDR3 is made up of 16 amino acids. Per the germline V gene, CDR1 is MNHEY and CDR2 is SMNVEV (reference sequence). CDR3 in amino acids: CASSSLSGGWYNEQFF. CDR3 DNA sequence: TGTGCCAGCAGCAGTCTAAGCGGGGGGTGGTACAATGAGCAGTTCTTC.

The chain links TRBV4-1 to TRBJ2-7; 7 nucleotides agree with TRBD1. J was trimmed by 2 bases and V by 0 bases; bases with no gene match: 7. The CDR3 sequence is 16 residues long. Per the germline V gene, CDR1 is MGHRA and CDR2 is YSYEKL. CDR3 nucleotides: TGCGCCAGCAGCCAAGATAGAGGGACAGACCCCTACGAGCAGTACTTC. Amino acid sequence: CASSQDRGTDPYEQYF.

This clone occurred a few times. The chain links TRBV7-9 to TRBJ1-2; 10 bases are shared with TRBD1. V lost 2 bases to trimming and J lost 2 bases; unmatched junction nucleotides: 8. CDR3 size: 17 residues. Germline V lookup: CDR1 SEHNR, CDR2 FQNEAQ (reference sequence). The CDR3: CASSLMLLGQGNYGYTF. The CDR3, as DNA: TGTGCCAGCAGCTTAATGCTATTGGGACAGGGGAACTATGGCTACACCTTC.

The chain recombines TRBV6-5 with TRBJ1-2, with 7 bases aligning to TRBD1. CDR3 size: 15 residues. Germline V gene sequence: CDR1 MNHEY, CDR2 SVGAGI. V was clipped by 0 bases and J by 6 bases; unmatched bases: 7. CDR3 residues: CASSYSGRGWNGYTF. The CDR3 DNA follows: TGTGCCAGCAGTTACTCAGGCAGGGGGTGGAATGGCTACACCTTC.

This rearrangement joins TRBV3-1 (or the pseudogene TRBV3-2) to TRBJ1-3; D not resolved. The CDR3 consists of 14 residues. With 3 bases removed from V and 6 bases from J, the gap between germline ends came to 12 bases. The germline gives CDR1 LGHDT, CDR2 YNNKEL (reference sequence). DNA for the CDR3: TGTGCCAGCAGCCAGACGGTTATAGCAAACACCATATATTTT. This translates into CASSQTVIANTIYF.

The chain has TRBV19 and TRBJ1-5; D possibly corresponds to TRBD1 (6 bases). The length of the CDR3 is 15 residues. V lost 7 bases and J lost 7, with 20 bases in between. Per the germline V gene, CDR1 is LNHDA and CDR2 is SQIVND (reference sequence). The CDR3 here is CASNTRGGGGQPQHF. The DNA for the CDR3 is TGTGCCAGTAATACCCGTGGGGGCGGCGGACAGCCCCAGCATTTT.

The rearrangement links TRBV5-6 to TRBJ1-6, with a weak D call TRBD1 (6 bases). The germline V gene has CDR1 SGHDT and CDR2 YYEEEE. Trimming cost V 9 bases and J 6 bases, with 16 bases left between them. CDR3 length: 14 amino acids. CDR3 loop: CATRTAESNSPLHF. CDR3 coding DNA: TGTGCCACACGGACAGCCGAAAGTAATTCACCCCTCCACTTT.

This clone was seen a handful of times. The rearrangement uses TRBV5-1 and TRBJ1-2; 8 positions agree with TRBD1. Germline assignment: CDR1 SGHRS and CDR2 YFSETQ. After removal of 3 bases from V and 8 bases from J, the junction contained 6 bases not matched to a gene. The CDR3 spans 13 residues. CDR3 residues: CASSSDDRGGYTF. The CDR3, as DNA: TGCGCCAGCAGCTCGGACGACAGGGGCGGCTACACCTTC.

The rearrangement joins TRBV4-3 to TRBJ1-2; no reliable D call. The germline V and J ends were trimmed by 0 bases and 6 bases, with 8 bases remaining between them. Germline CDR1 LGHNA, CDR2 YSLEER. The CDR3 length is 13 residues. The CDR3 loop is CASSQDRSDGYTF. The CDR3 nucleotides are TGCGCCAGCAGCCAAGATCGAAGCGATGGCTACACCTTC.

The rearrangement joins TRBV10-3 to TRBJ1-3, with a weak D call TRBD1 (5 bases). V lost 3 bases to trimming and J lost 3 bases, with 15 bases between them. The CDR3 runs to 16 residues. Germline loops: CDR1 ENHRY, CDR2 SYGVKD. CDR3: CAISDIGGAGGNTIYF. CDR3 DNA: TGTGCCATCAGTGATATAGGAGGGGCTGGTGGAAACACCATATATTTT.

The J gene is TRBJ2-7, the V gene TRBV6-5; D might be TRBD2 (6 bases). V gave up 2 bases and J gave up 6 bases, with 14 bases separating them. The CDR3 runs to 14 residues. Per germline, CDR1 MNHEY and CDR2 SVGAGI. The CDR3 region is CASSYGPEGTEQYF. CDR3 DNA: TGTGCCAGCAGTTACGGACCGGAGGGAACCGAGCAGTACTTC.

The gene calls are TRBV13 and TRBJ1-1; 10 bases are a match to TRBD1. The CDR3 is 14 amino acids. Per germline, CDR1 PRHDT and CDR2 FYEKMQ (reference sequence). The V gene end was trimmed by 4 bases and the J gene end by 3 bases; junction bases not matched to a gene: 2. CDR3 sequence reads: CASSSGQGYTEAFF. CDR3 nucleotides: TGTGCCAGCAGCTCGGGACAGGGGTACACTGAAGCTTTCTTT.